This T cell receptor (beta chain) emerged from a study of control samples from healthy donors and cancer patients. Repertoires were generated with immunoSEQ multiplex PCR, while TCRdb's copy carries only in-frame clones and drops some. This sample has about 77,000 clones, with roughly 92% found just once. The CDR3 consists of 13 residues. V was shortened by 5 bases and J by 4 bases, with 13 bases between the two germline ends. Germline assignment: CDR1 SGDLS and CDR2 YYNGEE. This receptor was obtained from a woman aged 55-70 years in good health. The specimen sequenced was blood. The chain has TRBV9 and TRBJ2-7; no reliable D call. CDR3 protein: CASSTGSMYEQYF. The DNA of the CDR3 is TGTGCCAGCAGTACGGGTAGTATGTACGAGCAGTACTTC.